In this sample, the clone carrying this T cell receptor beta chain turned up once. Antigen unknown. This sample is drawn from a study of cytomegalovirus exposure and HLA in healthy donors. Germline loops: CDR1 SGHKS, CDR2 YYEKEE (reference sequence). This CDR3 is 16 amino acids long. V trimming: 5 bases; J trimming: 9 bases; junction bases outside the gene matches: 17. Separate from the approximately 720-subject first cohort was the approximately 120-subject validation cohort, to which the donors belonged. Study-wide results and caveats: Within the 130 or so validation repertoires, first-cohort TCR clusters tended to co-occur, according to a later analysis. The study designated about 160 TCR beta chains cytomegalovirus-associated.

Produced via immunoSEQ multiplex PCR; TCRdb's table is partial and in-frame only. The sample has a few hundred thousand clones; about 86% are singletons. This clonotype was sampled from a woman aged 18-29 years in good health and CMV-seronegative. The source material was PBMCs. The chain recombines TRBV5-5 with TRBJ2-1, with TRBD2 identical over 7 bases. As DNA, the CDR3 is TGTGCCAGCAGGCATACGTGGGAGGGGCCATCGGGTGAGCAGTTCTTC. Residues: CASRHTWEGPSGEQFF.